This T cell receptor beta chain was profiled in a study of OX40 agonist ivuxolimab in advanced cancers. Overall study context: Patients received intravenous ivuxolimab every 2 weeks at 0.01 to 10 mg/kg. Patients assigned to dose escalation were diagnosed with hepatocellular carcinoma, melanoma, renal cell or head and neck cancer. Study results and limitations: On average, a greater number of expanded clones characterised CD8+ T cells relative to CD4+. Researchers did not determine the expanded peripheral T cells' antigen specificity.

As regards this clone: As yet, its antigen is unknown.

Trimming removed 7 bases from V and 0 bases from J, with 10 bases in between. The germline V gene encodes CDR1 MNHEY and CDR2 SVGAGI. The CDR3 has 13 amino acids. Clones were read by immunoSEQ multiplex PCR, and TCRdb kept only the in-frame ones, dropping some. This sample yields some 40,000 clones, of which about 93% are seen a single time; roughly 21% belongs to the top ten. The receptor comes from an adult with an advanced solid tumor such as melanoma, head and neck, liver or kidney cancer. The sample in question was CD4+ or CD8+ T cells sorted from blood, obtained in a trial of the OX40 agonist ivuxolimab. The rearrangement joins TRBV6-5 to TRBJ2-7; D is perhaps TRBD1 (5 bases). CDR3 nucleotide sequence: TGTGCCAGCACTGCAGGGTACTCCTACGAGCAGTACTTC. Encoded protein: CASTAGYSYEQYF.